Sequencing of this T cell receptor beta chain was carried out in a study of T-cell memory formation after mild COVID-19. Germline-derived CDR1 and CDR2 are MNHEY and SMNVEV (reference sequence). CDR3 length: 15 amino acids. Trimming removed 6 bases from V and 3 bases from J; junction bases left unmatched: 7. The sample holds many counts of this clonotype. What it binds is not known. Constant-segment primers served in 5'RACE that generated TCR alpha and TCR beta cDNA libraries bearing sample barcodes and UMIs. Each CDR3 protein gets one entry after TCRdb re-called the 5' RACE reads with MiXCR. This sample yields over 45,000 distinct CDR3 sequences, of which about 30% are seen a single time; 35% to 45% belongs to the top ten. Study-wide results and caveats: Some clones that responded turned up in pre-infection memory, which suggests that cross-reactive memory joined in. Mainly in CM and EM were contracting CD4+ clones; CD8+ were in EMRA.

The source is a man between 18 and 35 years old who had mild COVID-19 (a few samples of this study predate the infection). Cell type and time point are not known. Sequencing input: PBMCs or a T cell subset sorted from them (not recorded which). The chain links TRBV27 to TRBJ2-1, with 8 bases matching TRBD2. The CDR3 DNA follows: TGTGCCAGCAGGGATTGGCGGGGGGTCTACAATGAGCAGTTCTTC. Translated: CASRDWRGVYNEQFF.